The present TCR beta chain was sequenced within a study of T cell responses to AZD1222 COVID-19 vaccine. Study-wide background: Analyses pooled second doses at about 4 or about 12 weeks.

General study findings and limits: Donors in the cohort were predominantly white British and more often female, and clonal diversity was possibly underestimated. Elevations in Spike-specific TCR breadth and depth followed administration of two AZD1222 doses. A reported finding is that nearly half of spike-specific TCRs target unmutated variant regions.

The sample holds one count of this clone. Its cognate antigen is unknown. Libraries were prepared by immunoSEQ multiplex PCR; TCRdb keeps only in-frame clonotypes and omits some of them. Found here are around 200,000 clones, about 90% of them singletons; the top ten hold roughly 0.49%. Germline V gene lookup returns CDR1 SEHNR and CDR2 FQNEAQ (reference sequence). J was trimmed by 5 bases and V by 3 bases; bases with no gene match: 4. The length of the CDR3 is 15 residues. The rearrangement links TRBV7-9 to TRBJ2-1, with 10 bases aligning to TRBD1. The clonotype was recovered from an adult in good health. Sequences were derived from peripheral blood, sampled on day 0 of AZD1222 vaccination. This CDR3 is CASSFLGTGDNEQFF. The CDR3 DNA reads TGTGCCAGCAGCTTTCTGGGGACAGGGGACAATGAGCAGTTCTTC.